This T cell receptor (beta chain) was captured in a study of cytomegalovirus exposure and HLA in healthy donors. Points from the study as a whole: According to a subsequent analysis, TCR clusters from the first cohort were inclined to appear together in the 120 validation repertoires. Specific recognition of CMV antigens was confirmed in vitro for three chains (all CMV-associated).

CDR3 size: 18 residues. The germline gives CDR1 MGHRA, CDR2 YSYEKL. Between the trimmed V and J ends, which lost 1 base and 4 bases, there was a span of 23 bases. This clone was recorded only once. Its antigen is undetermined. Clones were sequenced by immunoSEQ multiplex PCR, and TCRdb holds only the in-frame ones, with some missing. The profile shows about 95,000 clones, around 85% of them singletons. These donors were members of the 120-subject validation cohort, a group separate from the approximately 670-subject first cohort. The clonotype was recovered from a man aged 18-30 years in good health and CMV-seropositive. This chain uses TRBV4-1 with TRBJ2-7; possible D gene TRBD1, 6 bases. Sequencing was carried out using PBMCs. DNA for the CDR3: TGCGCCAGCAGCCAAGGCCTGGGGGCAGGCCGAGGGGATTACGAGCAGTACTTC. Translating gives CASSQGLGAGRGDYEQYF.